Shown below are 15 T cell receptor beta chains from a single sample sequenced in a study of shared clonotypes between healthy human individuals. Profiled with immunoSEQ multiplex PCR; TCRdb holds only in-frame clones, not every one. This sample has more than 2,000,000 clones, with about 92% found just once. The specimen was naive CD4+ T cells from PBMCs. Regarding subset: CD45RA+ positively selected. Receptors were obtained from a man between 18 and 29 years old in good health. Some clones in this sample may be carry-over from other donors' samples.

This chain connects TRBV5-4 to TRBJ2-5; 14 nucleotides line up with TRBD2. This CDR3 spans 17 amino acids. V lost 5 bases to trimming and J lost 2 bases; unmatched junction nucleotides: 8. Germline V CDR1 and CDR2: SGHNT, YYREEE (reference sequence). In nucleotides, the CDR3 is TGTGCCAGCAGTTTTGACCGACTAGCGGGAGGGCAAGAGACCCAGTACTTC. It encodes CASSFDRLAGGQETQYF.

The V gene is TRBV4-1, the J gene TRBJ1-3; D remains ambiguous. Germline V gene lookup returns CDR1 MGHRA and CDR2 YSYEKL. The CDR3 is 18 amino acids. V was shortened by 1 base and J by 4 bases, with 20 bases between the two germline ends. This CDR3 reads CASSQATFGMSSGNTIYF. CDR3 bases: TGCGCCAGCAGCCAAGCGACTTTTGGGATGAGTTCCGGAAACACCATATATTTT.

This rearrangement joins TRBV9 to TRBJ2-1; D may be TRBD2 (6 bases). CDR1 and CDR2 from the germline V gene are SGDLS and YYNGEE. Trimming took 4 bases from V and 7 from J, leaving 18 bases between them. The CDR3 loop spans 15 amino acids. DNA for the CDR3: TGTGCCAGCAGCCTCAGCGGTAGGGAGGCGAATGAGCAGTTCTTC. This codes for CASSLSGREANEQFF.

The rearrangement joins TRBV5-4 to TRBJ2-5; 8 bases are a match to TRBD1. CDR1 and CDR2 from the germline V gene are SGHNT and YYREEE (reference sequence). V lost 4 bases, J lost 4 bases, and 9 bases stayed unmatched. This CDR3 is 15 amino acids long. DNA of the CDR3: TGTGCCAGCAGCACTGACAGGGGCGAGTCAGAGACCCAGTACTTC. This codes for CASSTDRGESETQYF.

The chain employs TRBV5-1 and TRBJ2-1; TRBD2 matches 9 bases. Germline-derived CDR1 and CDR2 are SGHRS and YFSETQ. The junction had 5 bases not matched to a gene; V was cut back by 2 bases and J by 5 bases. This CDR3 has 15 residues. CDR3 loop: CASSFLAGHDNEQFF. In DNA form, the CDR3 reads TGCGCCAGCAGCTTTCTAGCGGGACACGACAATGAGCAGTTCTTC.

This chain joins TRBV5-4 and TRBJ2-7; 8 bases are shared with TRBD1. Trimming removed 5 bases from V and 7 bases from J; junction bases left unmatched: 11. The germline gives CDR1 SGHNT, CDR2 YYREEE (reference sequence). This CDR3 is 14 amino acids long. CDR3: CASSSRTGRGEQYF. The DNA for the CDR3 is TGTGCCAGCAGTTCCCGGACAGGGCGCGGGGAGCAGTACTTC.

This clone showed up just once. V is TRBV11-2 and J is TRBJ1-3, with D possibly TRBD1 on 5 matching bases. Germline CDR1 is SGHAT and CDR2 is FQNNGV. V was trimmed by 1 base and J by 2 bases, leaving 15 bases between them. The CDR3 loop spans 17 amino acids. CDR3 DNA sequence: TGTGCCAGCAGCTTAGTTCCGGCAGGGAGCACTGGAAACACCATATATTTT. Protein sequence: CASSLVPAGSTGNTIYF.

Regarding this clone: An end of the junction differs from the germline gene, which may be a read error. The chain uses TRBV7-2 and TRBJ1-2, with 8 positions matching TRBD1. CDR1 SGHTA and CDR2 FQGNSA come from the germline V gene. The CDR3 has 12 residues. Here the CDR3 reads CATKETVPTGDF. CDR3 coding DNA: TGTGCCACCAAAGAAACTGTACCGACAGGGGACTTC.

This chain joins TRBV28 and TRBJ2-5; D is unresolved. The CDR3 contains 13 residues. Trimming shortened V by 5 bases and J by 3 bases, and 10 bases separated the two germline ends. The germline gives CDR1 MDHEN, CDR2 SYDVKM. The CDR3 bases are TGTGCCAGCAGTCGGGTCGGAGAAGAGACCCAGTACTTC. Protein product: CASSRVGEETQYF.

This rearrangement joins TRBV28 to TRBJ1-5; D not resolved. Germline V gene lookup returns CDR1 MDHEN and CDR2 SYDVKM. The CDR3 is 12 amino acids. V dropped 8 bases and J dropped 2 bases, with 7 bases sitting between them. CDR3 amino acids: CASLTRNQPQHF. The DNA for the CDR3 is TGTGCCAGCCTAACCCGCAATCAGCCCCAGCATTTT.

The V call is TRBV6-1, the J call TRBJ2-1; tentatively, D is TRBD2 (6 bases). Trimming pared 0 bases from V and 11 bases from J, leaving 11 bases between. The CDR3 spans 13 residues. In germline, CDR1 is MNHNS, CDR2 SASEGT. The chain's CDR3 is CASSEALANKQFF. CDR3 in DNA: TGTGCCAGCAGTGAAGCTCTAGCGAATAAGCAGTTCTTC.

As concerns this clone: Within the sample, other DNA sequences also encode this same CDR3. The V gene is TRBV5-1, the J gene TRBJ2-5; tentatively, D is TRBD1 (5 bases). The CDR3 loop spans 13 amino acids. The V and J ends lost 0 bases and 5 bases respectively, with 8 bases between them. Germline V gives CDR1 SGHRS, CDR2 YFSETQ. The CDR3: CASSLAPGETQYF. The CDR3 coding sequence is TGCGCCAGCAGCTTGGCCCCAGGGGAGACCCAGTACTTC.

This clone was picked up one time. This sample also contains other DNA sequences that code for the same CDR3. The gene calls are TRBV5-1 and TRBJ1-1, with a weak D call TRBD1 (5 bases). Germline CDR1 SGHRS, CDR2 YFSETQ. The germline V and J ends were trimmed by 2 bases and 1 base, with 9 bases remaining between them. This CDR3 is built from 14 residues. The CDR3: CASSFSGANTEAFF. CDR3 nucleotide sequence: TGCGCCAGCAGCTTCAGTGGGGCGAACACTGAAGCTTTCTTT.

The V call is TRBV19, the J call TRBJ1-2, with 7 bases lining up with TRBD1. With V trimmed by 9 bases and J by 5 bases, 18 bases remained unmatched. CDR1 is LNHDA, CDR2 SQIVND, per germline (reference sequence). CDR3 length: 16 amino acids. The CDR3 nucleotides read TGTGCCAGCCGGAGGAACCGGGACAGCGGACTATATGGCTACACCTTC. This sequence encodes CASRRNRDSGLYGYTF.

The V and J genes are TRBV5-1 and TRBJ2-1; 10 bases align to TRBD2. Germline trimming cut 8 bases from V and 0 bases from J; bases unmatched to any gene: 5. The CDR3 loop spans 15 amino acids. Germline loops: CDR1 SGHRS, CDR2 YFSETQ. CDR3: CASRTSGPSYNEQFF. CDR3 sequence (DNA): TGCGCCAGTAGGACTAGCGGCCCCTCCTACAATGAGCAGTTCTTC.